This T cell receptor beta chain was sequenced in a study of shared clonotypes between healthy human individuals. The overall study: Two women and three men aged 18 to 49 made up the donors.

Profiling relied on immunoSEQ multiplex PCR, and the TCRdb table lists in-frame clones only, not all of them. This table has roughly 1,100,000 clones, 65% to 80% appearing once. In the case of this clone: The antigen remains unidentified.

In germline, CDR1 is SGHKS, CDR2 YYEKEE (reference sequence). V shed 0 bases, J shed 5 bases, and the junction held 7 bases outside the gene matches. This CDR3 has 15 residues. Study-wide results and limits: It was anticipated that sequencing depth would influence how many clonotypes donors shared.

The sequenced sample was memory CD4+ T cells sorted from blood. The subset here: CD45RA-negative fraction. The receptor was isolated from a man in his late teens or twenties in good health. The V call is TRBV5-5, the J call TRBJ2-7; 8 positions match TRBD1. The CDR3 DNA is TGTGCCAGCAGCTTGGCCGTCGGACAGGGCAACGAGCAGTACTTC. Translated: CASSLAVGQGNEQYF.